Below are 5 T cell receptor beta chains sequenced from a single sample in a study of blood T cell repertoires in COVID-19. Clones were read by immunoSEQ multiplex PCR, and TCRdb kept only the in-frame ones, dropping some. The sample lists about 81,000 clones; roughly nine tenths were seen once. Material: peripheral blood. These receptors were taken from a woman between 50 and 59 years old in a cohort sampled during active COVID-19.

The chain recombines TRBV5-1 with TRBJ2-7; 9 positions match TRBD1. The V gene's germline CDR1 is SGHRS and CDR2 YFSETQ. The CDR3 consists of 14 residues. J was trimmed by 1 base and V by 4 bases; bases with no gene match: 3. The CDR3 DNA sequence: TGCGCCAGCAGCCCAGGACAGGGGTCCTACGAGCAGTACTTC. This sequence encodes CASSPGQGSYEQYF.

The chain links TRBV27 to TRBJ1-1; tentative D call: TRBD1 (5 bases). Germline V gene sequence: CDR1 MNHEY, CDR2 SMNVEV (reference sequence). The V gene lost 4 bases and the J gene lost 0 bases, with 6 bases spanning the gap. This CDR3 spans 13 amino acids. The CDR3 DNA reads TGTGCCAGCAGTTACAGGATGAACACTGAAGCTTTCTTT. Translating gives CASSYRMNTEAFF.

This chain joins TRBV27 and TRBJ2-7; 7 nucleotides agree with TRBD1. Germline assignment: CDR1 MNHEY and CDR2 SMNVEV (reference sequence). With 1 base clipped from V and 0 bases from J, the junction kept 3 bases outside the gene matches. This CDR3 region has 15 residues. CDR3 nucleotide sequence: TGTGCCAGCAGTTTATTCGGGACAGCCTCCTACGAGCAGTACTTC. Translation gives CASSLFGTASYEQYF.

On this clone itself: This CDR3 is also generated by other DNA sequences in the sample. V gene TRBV28 combines with J gene TRBJ2-7; D gene unclear. Trimming took off 5 bases at V and 2 bases at J, with 10 bases between the two ends. CDR1 MDHEN and CDR2 SYDVKM come from the germline V gene. CDR3 length equals 13 residues. The CDR3 reads CASSLSGAYEQYF. In DNA form, the CDR3 reads TGTGCCAGCAGTCTCTCCGGAGCCTACGAGCAGTACTTC.

This rearrangement joins TRBV28 to TRBJ2-6; possibly TRBD2 for D (5 bases). The V gene lost 5 bases and the J gene lost 0 bases, with 11 bases spanning the gap. CDR3 length equals 16 residues. Germline values: CDR1 MDHEN, CDR2 SYDVKM. CDR3 sequence reads: CASSGRSPSGANVLTF. CDR3 nucleotides: TGTGCCAGCAGTGGGAGATCCCCCTCTGGGGCCAACGTCCTGACTTTC.